This entry is about one TCR beta chain. A much larger clonotype is one base distant, so this may be a read error. These data originate in a study of T cells in Graves' hyperthyroidism and ophthalmopathy. Study-wide background: Before any treatment, at initial diagnosis, peripheral blood was collected.

This CDR3 has 15 residues. After removal of 1 base from V and 10 bases from J, the junction contained 13 bases not matched to a gene. Per germline, CDR1 GTSNPN and CDR2 SVGIG (reference sequence). Graves' hyperthyroidism qualified as stable when ophthalmopathy did not progress within 18 months. Authors of the study amplified TCR beta CDR3 regions from RNA transcripts. The HTBI set primed first-round TCR CDR3 RT-PCR. TCRdb independently ran MiXCR on the multiplex PCR reads; one entry per CDR3 protein. This sample yields hundreds of thousands of distinct CDR3 sequences, of which 13% to 15% are seen a single time; roughly 10% belongs to the top ten.

The sequenced material came from blood. The sequence derives from a woman aged 18-29 years with Graves' hyperthyroidism. This chain connects TRBV30 to TRBJ2-1; TRBD2 aligns across 7 bases. In DNA form, the CDR3 reads TGTGCCTGGAGTGCAGGACTAGTCGGCGTGGGGGAGCAGTTCTTC. Translating it yields CAWSAGLVGVGEQFF.